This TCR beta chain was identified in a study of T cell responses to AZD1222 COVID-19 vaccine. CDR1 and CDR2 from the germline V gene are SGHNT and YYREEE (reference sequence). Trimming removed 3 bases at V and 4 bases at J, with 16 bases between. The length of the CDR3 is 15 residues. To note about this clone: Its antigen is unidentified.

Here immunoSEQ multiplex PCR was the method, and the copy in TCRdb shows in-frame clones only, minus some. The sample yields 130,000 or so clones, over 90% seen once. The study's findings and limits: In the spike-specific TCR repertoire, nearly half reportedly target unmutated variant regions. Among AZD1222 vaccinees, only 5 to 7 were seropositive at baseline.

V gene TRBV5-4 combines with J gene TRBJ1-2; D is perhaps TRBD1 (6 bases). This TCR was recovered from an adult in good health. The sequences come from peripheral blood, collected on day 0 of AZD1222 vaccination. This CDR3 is CASSSSLQGVYGYTF. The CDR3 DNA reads TGTGCCAGCAGCTCATCGCTACAGGGTGTCTATGGCTACACCTTC. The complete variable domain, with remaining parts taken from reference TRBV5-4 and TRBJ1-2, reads ETGVTQSPTHLIKTRGQQVTLRCSSQSGHNTVSWYQQALGQGPQFIFQYYREEENGRGNFPPRFSGLQFPNYSSELNVNALELDDSALYLCASSSSLQGVYGYTFGSGTRLTVV.